This passage covers 29 T cell receptor beta chains from one sample sequenced in a study of CD8+ T cells in alopecia areata. Documented treatment: oral pan-JAK inhibitor, 5-10 mg twice daily. Isolated RNA was reverse transcribed into cDNA used as the sequencing template. The method was immunoSEQ multiplex PCR; TCRdb's version includes in-frame clones alone and lacks a portion of them. The table has around 190,000 clones, 60% to 70% seen once. The sample was CD4+ T cells sorted from blood, taken at week 4, from a patient treated with tofacitinib. The receptor set was obtained from a human donor with alopecia areata.

As DNA, the CDR3 is TGTGCCTGCGCGGCGAGCTCCTACGAGCAGTACTTC. Its protein is CACAASSYEQYF. The chain combines TRBV30 with TRBJ2-7; no firm D call. The germline V gene has CDR1 GTSNPN and CDR2 SVGIG (reference sequence). This CDR3 is 12 amino acids long. Between the trimmed V and J ends, which lost 6 bases and 0 bases, there was a span of 9 bases.

In its sample, this clone was seen a few times. The V call is TRBV11-1, the J call TRBJ2-7, with D uncertain. Trimming removed 5 bases at V and 7 bases at J, with 15 bases between. The CDR3 covers 13 residues. CDR1 is SGHAT and CDR2 is FQDESV in the germline V gene (reference sequence). The CDR3 reads CASSAKWGEEQYF. The CDR3, as DNA: TGTGCCAGCAGCGCCAAGTGGGGTGAAGAGCAGTACTTC.

The chain is built from TRBV7-9 and TRBJ2-7, with a weak D call TRBD1 (6 bases). Germline loops: CDR1 SEHNR, CDR2 FQNEAQ (reference sequence). This CDR3 has 15 residues. The V end lost 5 bases, the J end lost 3 bases, and 17 bases lay between the germline ends. The CDR3 DNA reads as TGTGCCAGCAGCCCAACAACAGGGTATCTCTACGAGCAGTACTTC. It is translated as CASSPTTGYLYEQYF. Using reference TRBV7-9 and TRBJ2-7 for the parts outside the CDR3, the full variable domain is DTGVSQNPRHKITKRGQNVTFRCDPISEHNRLYWYRQTLGQGPEFLTYFQNEAQLEKSRLLSDRFSAERPKGSFSTLEIQRTEQGDSAMYLCASSPTTGYLYEQYFGPGTRLTVT.

In the case of this clone: The sample has other DNA sequences that encode this CDR3 too. The chain links TRBV30 to TRBJ1-2, with 7 bases matching TRBD1. The CDR3 contains 12 residues. Germline assignment: CDR1 GTSNPN and CDR2 SVGIG (reference sequence). V lost 1 base, J lost 4 bases, and 0 bases stayed unmatched. The CDR3, as DNA: TGTGCCTGGAGTGGACAGGGCTATGGCTACACCTTC. This sequence encodes CAWSGQGYGYTF.

The chain carries TRBV19 and TRBJ1-5, with D perhaps matching TRBD1 (5 bases). Germline CDR1 reads LNHDA; CDR2 reads SQIVND (reference sequence). This CDR3 region has 15 residues. The V and J ends lost 3 bases and 2 bases respectively, with 11 bases between them. CDR3 DNA sequence: TGTGCCAGTAGTATCGGGACGGCCGGCAATCAGCCCCAGCATTTT. This gives the protein CASSIGTAGNQPQHF.

The CDR3 DNA reads TGTGCCTGGAGTGTACCGGGGTTCACTGAAGCTTTCTTT. Its protein is CAWSVPGFTEAFF. J is TRBJ1-1 and V is TRBV30; D is unclear. This CDR3 has 13 amino acids. Deletions cut 0 bases from V and 4 bases from J, with 9 bases between. CDR1 and CDR2 (germline): GTSNPN, SVGIG (reference sequence).

The chain joins TRBV18 to TRBJ1-2; 7 bases fit TRBD1. The CDR3 covers 16 residues. Germline CDR1 and CDR2: KGHSH and LQKENI. V lost 2 bases to trimming and J lost 4 bases; unmatched junction nucleotides: 10. The CDR3 sequence is CASSPAGTAEFYGYTF. The CDR3 DNA sequence: TGTGCCAGCTCACCAGCCGGGACAGCCGAATTCTATGGCTACACCTTC. The variable domain in full, completed from reference TRBV18 and TRBJ1-2, reads NAGVMQNPRHLVRRRGQEARLRCSPMKGHSHVYWYRQLPEEGLKFMVYLQKENIIDESGMPKERFSAEFPKEGPSILRIQQVVRGDSAAYFCASSPAGTAEFYGYTFGSGTRLTVV.

The chain uses TRBV5-6 and TRBJ2-3, with TRBD2 matching 10 bases. Germline V gene lookup returns CDR1 SGHDT and CDR2 YYEEEE. With 0 bases clipped from V and 4 bases from J, the junction kept 11 bases outside the gene matches. This CDR3 region has 18 residues. Here the CDR3 DNA reads TGTGCCAGCAGCTTGGCAGGACTAGCGGCCGGGGGTGCAGATACGCAGTATTTT. It specifies CASSLAGLAAGGADTQYF.

This sequence joins TRBV29-1 and TRBJ1-1, with D uncertain. From germline, CDR1 is SQVTM and CDR2 ANQGSEA. This CDR3 region has 11 residues. Trimming cost V 2 bases and J 4 bases, with 5 bases left between them. As DNA, the CDR3 is TGCAGCGTTGAACGAGTCACTGAAGCTTTCTTT. Amino acid sequence: CSVERVTEAFF.

This clone was seen more than once but under ten times. This chain connects TRBV7-2 to TRBJ2-3, with TRBD2 matching over 7 bases. The trim removed 5 bases at V and 0 bases at J, leaving 17 bases unmatched. The CDR3 has 19 amino acids. Germline CDR1 is SGHTA and CDR2 is FQGNSA. CDR3: CASSLLAASGRGSTDTQYF. The CDR3 DNA is TGTGCCAGCAGCCTGTTAGCGGCTAGCGGTCGAGGTAGCACAGATACGCAGTATTTT. Filled out from reference TRBV7-2 and TRBJ2-3, the complete variable domain reads GAGVSQSPSNKVTEKGKDVELRCDPISGHTALYWYRQSLGQGLEFLIYFQGNSAPDKSGLPSDRFSAERTGGSVSTLTIQRTQQEDSAVYLCASSLLAASGRGSTDTQYFGPGTRLTVL.

The chain employs TRBV30 and TRBJ1-5; TRBD1 might be the D (5 bases). The CDR3 spans 15 residues. Trimming removed 0 bases at V and 4 bases at J, with 13 bases between. CDR1 GTSNPN and CDR2 SVGIG come from the germline V gene (reference sequence). CDR3 sequence: CAWSVQGKGNQPQHF. CDR3 nucleotide sequence: TGTGCCTGGAGTGTACAAGGGAAGGGGAATCAGCCCCAGCATTTT.

V and J are TRBV28 and TRBJ1-1, with D tentatively TRBD1 (5 bases). Trimming removed 5 bases from V and 1 base from J, with 11 bases in between. The germline V gene encodes CDR1 MDHEN and CDR2 SYDVKM. The CDR3 consists of 14 residues. CDR3: CASSQGVRNTEAFF. As DNA, the CDR3 is TGTGCCAGCAGTCAAGGGGTGCGGAACACTGAAGCTTTCTTT.

In its sample, this clone was seen once. The chain uses TRBV14 and TRBJ1-4, with D perhaps matching TRBD1 (5 bases). The CDR3 totals 15 residues. The V gene's germline CDR1 is SGHDN and CDR2 FVKESK. V was trimmed by 2 bases and J by 3 bases, leaving 10 bases between them. CDR3 protein: CASSQRGLSNEKLFF. The CDR3 nucleotides are TGTGCCAGCAGCCAACGGGGGTTGTCTAATGAAAAACTGTTTTTT.

This clone was observed a few times. The chain has TRBV7-9 and TRBJ2-1, with 10 bases aligning to TRBD2. The CDR3 is made up of 15 amino acids. Trimming removed 5 bases from V and 6 bases from J; junction bases left unmatched: 7. Germline CDR1 reads SEHNR; CDR2 reads FQNEAQ (reference sequence). The CDR3 sequence: CASSLRTSGTNEQFF. Here the CDR3 DNA reads TGTGCCAGCAGCCTACGGACTAGCGGCACCAATGAGCAGTTCTTC.

This sequence joins TRBV6-5 and TRBJ1-5; D gene uncertain. This CDR3 is 13 amino acids long. Germline CDR1 MNHEY, CDR2 SVGAGI. V was clipped by 0 bases and J by 6 bases, with 6 bases between them. The CDR3 region has the DNA TGTGCCAGCAGTTACTCGAAAGGTCAGCCCCAGCATTTT. Residues: CASSYSKGQPQHF.

The chain has TRBV2 and TRBJ1-2; D remains ambiguous. Germline assignment: CDR1 SNHLY and CDR2 FYNNEI. Trimming removed 6 bases from V and 5 bases from J, with 13 bases in between. This CDR3 has 13 amino acids. CDR3 DNA: TGTGCCAGCAGCGCAGAAACCCAATATGGCTACACCTTC. Its protein product is CASSAETQYGYTF.

The rearrangement joins TRBV2 to TRBJ2-1; 7 bases are shared with TRBD2. This CDR3 has 14 amino acids. Losses at the gene ends were 6 bases for V and 0 bases for J; bases not matched to a gene: 2. Germline loops: CDR1 SNHLY, CDR2 FYNNEI. The CDR3: CASSWTSSYNEQFF. In nucleotides, the CDR3 is TGTGCCAGCAGCTGGACTAGCTCCTACAATGAGCAGTTCTTC.

This clone was counted between two and nine times. The V and J genes are TRBV29-1 and TRBJ1-1, with D unclear. The CDR3 has 12 amino acids. Looked up from germline, CDR1 is SQVTM and CDR2 is ANQGSEA. V lost 3 bases and J 6 bases, leaving 11 bases between the germline ends. The DNA of the CDR3 is TGCAGCGTTGAGGTTCCTGGGGCTGAAGCTTTCTTT. The encoded protein is CSVEVPGAEAFF. Combining the CDR3 with reference TRBV29-1 and TRBJ1-1 gives the whole variable domain SAVISQKPSRDICQRGTSLTIQCQVDSQVTMMFWYRQQPGQSLTLIATANQGSEATYESGFVIDKFPISRPNLTFSTLTVSNMSPEDSSIYLCSVEVPGAEAFFGQGTRLTVV.

V usage is TRBV9 and J usage is TRBJ2-1, with 9 bases matching TRBD2. J lost 5 bases, V lost 3 bases, and 6 bases had no gene match. Germline loops: CDR1 SGDLS, CDR2 YYNGEE. This CDR3 comprises 15 residues. The CDR3 region is CASSGSGTSHNEQFF. DNA of the CDR3: TGTGCCAGCAGCGGCTCGGGGACTAGCCACAATGAGCAGTTCTTC.

The sample holds a few counts of this clone. The rearrangement joins TRBV5-1 to TRBJ2-2; 7 nucleotides align to TRBD2. Germline loops: CDR1 SGHRS, CDR2 YFSETQ. The CDR3 contains 14 residues. V trimming: 1 base; J trimming: 8 bases; junction bases outside the gene matches: 5. Here the CDR3 DNA reads TGCGCCAGCAGCTTGACGGCGGGAGATGGGGAGCTGTTTTTT. The encoded protein is CASSLTAGDGELFF.

This clone was picked up one time. This rearrangement joins TRBV15 to TRBJ2-2, with 8 bases fitting TRBD1. The CDR3 spans 14 residues. Germline-derived CDR1 and CDR2 are LNHNV and YYDKDF (reference sequence). V lost 3 bases to trimming and J lost 6 bases; unmatched junction nucleotides: 3. CDR3 loop: CATSRDRAAGELFF. CDR3 sequence (DNA): TGTGCCACCAGCAGGGACAGGGCAGCCGGGGAGCTGTTTTTT.

V usage is TRBV19 and J usage is TRBJ2-2; D gene ambiguous. The CDR3 is made up of 15 amino acids. Trimming left V 4 bases short and J 0 bases short, with 9 bases between. From germline, CDR1 is LNHDA and CDR2 SQIVND (reference sequence). The CDR3 region has the DNA TGTGCCAGTAGTAACCCAGGCGCGAACACCGGGGAGCTGTTTTTT. Translated: CASSNPGANTGELFF.

The rearrangement uses TRBV25-1 and TRBJ1-2; a weak D match, TRBD1 (5 bases). V dropped 2 bases and J dropped 6 bases, with 10 bases sitting between them. This CDR3 is 13 amino acids long. Germline assignment: CDR1 MGHDK and CDR2 SYGVNS. CDR3 in amino acids: CASSEGGKDGYTF. For the CDR3, the DNA is TGTGCCAGCAGTGAAGGGGGGAAAGATGGCTACACCTTC.

V gene TRBV13 combines with J gene TRBJ2-7; D is undetermined. The CDR3 has 12 residues. V dropped 2 bases and J dropped 4 bases, with 6 bases sitting between them. Germline CDR1 is PRHDT and CDR2 is FYEKMQ (reference sequence). For the CDR3, the DNA is TGTGCCAGCAGCTTAATGGGGTACGAGCAGTACTTC. It translates to CASSLMGYEQYF.

The rearrangement links TRBV2 to TRBJ2-3, with D possibly matching TRBD2 (5 bases). Germline V gives CDR1 SNHLY, CDR2 FYNNEI. The V and J ends lost 7 bases and 2 bases respectively, with 13 bases between them. CDR3 size: 14 residues. The CDR3 sequence: CASKETGFTDTQYF. The CDR3 DNA follows: TGTGCCAGCAAGGAGACGGGATTCACAGATACGCAGTATTTT.

The chain employs TRBV6-1 and TRBJ1-2; D is possibly TRBD1 (5 bases). The CDR3 is 11 amino acids. The germline CDR1 and CDR2 sequences are MNHNS and SASEGT. Trimming shortened V by 4 bases and J by 8 bases, and 8 bases separated the two germline ends. DNA of the CDR3: TGTGCCAGCAGTGCAGGGCTAGGCTACACCTTC. It codes for CASSAGLGYTF.

This clone turned up a few times. The rearrangement uses TRBV29-1 and TRBJ1-1, with D hard to call. The V gene's germline CDR1 is SQVTM and CDR2 ANQGSEA. V was trimmed by 0 bases and J by 10 bases, leaving 15 bases between them. CDR3 size: 13 residues. CDR3 loop: CSVEDGPEEGAFF. CDR3 nucleotides: TGCAGCGTTGAAGATGGACCTGAGGAGGGAGCTTTCTTT.

The chain links TRBV30 to TRBJ1-5; tentatively, D is TRBD1 (5 bases). The CDR3 has 13 amino acids. The germline V gene encodes CDR1 GTSNPN and CDR2 SVGIG (reference sequence). V dropped 2 bases and J dropped 7 bases, with 12 bases sitting between them. CDR3 nucleotide sequence: TGTGCCTGGAGTCCAGGGTCCGGACAGCCCCAGCATTTT. It encodes CAWSPGSGQPQHF.

This clone was seen a few times. This sequence joins TRBV6-5 and TRBJ2-7; 14 bases line up with TRBD2. This CDR3 has 15 residues. Germline V CDR1 and CDR2: MNHEY, SVGAGI. V lost 6 bases, J lost 5 bases, and 6 bases stayed unmatched. CDR3 region: CASRGGTSGRNEQYF. The CDR3 bases are TGTGCCAGCAGGGGAGGGACTAGCGGGAGAAACGAGCAGTACTTC.